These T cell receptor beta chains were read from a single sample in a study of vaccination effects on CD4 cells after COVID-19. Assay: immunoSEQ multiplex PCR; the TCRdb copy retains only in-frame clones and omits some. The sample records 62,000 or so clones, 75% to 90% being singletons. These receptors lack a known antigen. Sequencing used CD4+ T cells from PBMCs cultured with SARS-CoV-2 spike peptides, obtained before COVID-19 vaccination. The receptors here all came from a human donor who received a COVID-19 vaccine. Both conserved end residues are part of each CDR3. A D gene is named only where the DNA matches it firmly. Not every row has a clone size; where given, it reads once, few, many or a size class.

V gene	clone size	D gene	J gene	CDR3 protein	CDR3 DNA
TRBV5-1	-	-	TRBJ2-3	CASSSGGGTDTQYF	TGCGCCAGCAGCTCTGGAGGGGGAACAGATACGCAGTATTTT
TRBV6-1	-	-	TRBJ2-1	CASSAPRGLSYNEQFF	TGTGCCAGCAGTGCCCCGAGGGGCCTCTCCTACAATGAGCAGTTCTTC
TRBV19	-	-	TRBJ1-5	CASSIVDSNQPQHF	TGTGCCAGTAGTATAGTGGACAGCAATCAGCCCCAGCATTTT
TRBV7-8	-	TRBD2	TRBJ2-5	CASSLSPSGGQETQYF	TGTGCCAGCAGCTTAAGCCCCAGCGGGGGGCAAGAGACCCAGTACTTC
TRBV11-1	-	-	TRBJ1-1	CASSSQGNLLNTEAFF	TGTGCCAGCAGCTCGCAGGGGAACCTCTTGAACACTGAAGCTTTCTTT
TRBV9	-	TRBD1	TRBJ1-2	CASSRGQGYGYTF	TGTGCCAGCAGCAGAGGACAGGGGTATGGCTACACCTTC
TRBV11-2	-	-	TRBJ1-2	CASSLTGNSNYGYTF	TGTGCCAGCAGCTTAACGGGAAACTCTAACTATGGCTACACCTTC
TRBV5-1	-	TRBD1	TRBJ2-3	CASSLGTGWGTDTQYF	TGCGCCAGCAGCTTGGGGACAGGGTGGGGGACAGATACGCAGTATTTT
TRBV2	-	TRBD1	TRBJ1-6	CASRLHSGTDNSPLHF	TGTGCCAGCAGGCTTCACAGCGGGACAGATAATTCACCCCTCCACTTT
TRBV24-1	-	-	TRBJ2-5	CATSDSAPKETQYF	TGTGCCACCAGTGACTCGGCGCCCAAAGAGACCCAGTACTTC
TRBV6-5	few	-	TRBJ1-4	CASSYGRKGEKLFF	TGTGCCAGCAGTTACGGGAGGAAGGGTGAAAAACTGTTTTTT
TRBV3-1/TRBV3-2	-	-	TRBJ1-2	CASSQGGRANYGYTF	TGTGCCAGCAGCCAGGGGGGGCGTGCTAACTATGGCTACACCTTC
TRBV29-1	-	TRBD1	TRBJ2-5	CSVVRQGRETQYF	TGCAGCGTTGTGAGACAGGGGCGAGAGACCCAGTACTTC
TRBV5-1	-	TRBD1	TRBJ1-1	CASSSGQGEAFF	TGCGCCAGCAGCTCGGGACAGGGTGAAGCTTTCTTT
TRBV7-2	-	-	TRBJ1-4	CASSLYRGASEKLFF	TGTGCCAGCAGCTTATATAGGGGCGCTTCGGAAAAACTGTTTTTT
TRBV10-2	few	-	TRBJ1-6	CASREGSNSPLHF	TGCGCCAGCAGGGAGGGGAGTAATTCACCCCTCCACTTT
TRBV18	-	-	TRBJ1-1	CASSSRQAEGMDTEAFF	TGTGCCAGCTCATCTAGACAGGCCGAGGGGATGGACACTGAAGCTTTCTTT
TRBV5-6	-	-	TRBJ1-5	CASSLGSGYQPQHF	TGTGCCAGCAGCTTGGGTTCGGGGTATCAGCCCCAGCATTTT
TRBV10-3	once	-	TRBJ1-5	CAISDFAGYGNQPQHF	TGTGCCATCAGTGACTTTGCGGGGTACGGCAATCAGCCCCAGCATTTT
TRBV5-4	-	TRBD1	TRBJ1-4	CASSLGTGDEKLFF	TGTGCCAGCAGCTTGGGGACAGGGGATGAAAAACTGTTTTTT
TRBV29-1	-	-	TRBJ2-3	CSVAGSGDTQYF	TGCAGCGTTGCTGGGTCAGGGGATACGCAGTATTTT
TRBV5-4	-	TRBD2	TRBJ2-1	CASSLRLAYNEQFF	TGTGCCAGCAGCTTGCGACTAGCATACAATGAGCAGTTCTTC
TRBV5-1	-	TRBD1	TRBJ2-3	CALLDRATPDTQYF	TGCGCCTTGCTGGACAGGGCTACGCCAGATACGCAGTATTTT
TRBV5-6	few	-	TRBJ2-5	CASSLVGTHQETQYF	TGTGCCAGCAGCTTGGTGGGGACACATCAAGAGACCCAGTACTTC
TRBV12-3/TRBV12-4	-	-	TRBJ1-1	CASSLSYTEAFF	TGTGCCAGCAGTTTAAGTTACACTGAAGCTTTCTTT
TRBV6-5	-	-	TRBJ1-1	CASSWLQGNTEAFF	TGTGCCAGCAGTTGGCTCCAGGGGAACACTGAAGCTTTCTTT
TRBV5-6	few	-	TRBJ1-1	CASSYILNTEAFF	TGTGCCAGCAGCTATATCCTGAACACTGAAGCTTTCTTT
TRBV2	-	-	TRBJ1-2	CASSERPNYGYTF	TGTGCCAGCAGTGAAAGGCCTAACTATGGCTACACCTTC
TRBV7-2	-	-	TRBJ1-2	CASSLDSARSGYGYTF	TGTGCCAGCAGCTTAGATAGCGCTCGTTCGGGCTATGGCTACACCTTC
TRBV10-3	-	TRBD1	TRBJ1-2	CAISERTGGGYTF	TGTGCCATCAGTGAAAGGACAGGGGGTGGCTACACCTTC
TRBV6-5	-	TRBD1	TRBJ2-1	CASSYGTGVFNEQFF	TGTGCCAGCAGTTACGGGACAGGGGTTTTCAATGAGCAGTTCTTC
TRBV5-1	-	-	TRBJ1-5	CASSLLGLGNQPQHF	TGCGCCAGCAGCCTGTTGGGACTCGGCAATCAGCCCCAGCATTTT
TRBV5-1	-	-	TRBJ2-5	CASSWDPPETQYF	TGCGCCAGCAGCTGGGACCCCCCAGAGACCCAGTACTTC
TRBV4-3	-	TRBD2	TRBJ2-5	CASSQDPDAGVQETQYF	TGCGCCAGCAGCCAAGATCCGGACGCGGGGGTCCAAGAGACCCAGTACTTC
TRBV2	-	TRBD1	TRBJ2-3	CASSVVPPTGTGSTDTQYF	TGTGCCAGCAGTGTAGTGCCCCCGACCGGGACAGGCAGCACAGATACGCAGTATTTT
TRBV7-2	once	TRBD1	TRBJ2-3	CASSLSRDRGADTQYF	TGTGCCAGCAGCTTGTCGCGGGACAGGGGGGCAGATACGCAGTATTTT
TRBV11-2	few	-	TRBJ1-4	CASSLVGGEKLFF	TGTGCCAGCAGCTTAGTGGGGGGGGAAAAACTGTTTTTT
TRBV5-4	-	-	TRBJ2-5	CASTQGQVEETQYF	TGTGCCAGCACCCAAGGGCAGGTTGAAGAGACCCAGTACTTC
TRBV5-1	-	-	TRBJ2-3	CASSSTHLGTTDTQYF	TGCGCCAGCAGCTCGACCCATCTAGGAACCACAGATACGCAGTATTTT
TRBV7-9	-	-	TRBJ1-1	CASSLVGGDTEAFF	TGTGCCAGCAGCTTAGTAGGGGGAGATACTGAAGCTTTCTTT
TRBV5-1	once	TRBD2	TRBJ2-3	CASSSRGLAGANPTDTQYF	TGCGCCAGCAGCTCTCGCGGACTAGCGGGGGCTAACCCGACAGATACGCAGTATTTT
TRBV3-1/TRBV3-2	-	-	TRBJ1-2	CASSRKQGAVYGYTF	TGTGCCAGCAGCCGAAAACAGGGAGCGGTCTATGGCTACACCTTC